This T cell receptor (beta chain) derives from a study of cytotoxic CD8 clonotypes in ibrutinib-treated CLL. Study-wide results and caveats: Public clonotypes showed up rarely, and on treatment they shrank or held steady.

Notes on this clone: The antigen remains undetermined.

The CDR3 sequence is 15 residues long. Germline V gives CDR1 MNHNS, CDR2 SASEGT. With V trimmed by 6 bases and J by 0 bases, 5 bases remained unmatched. The data were produced by immunoSEQ multiplex PCR, yet TCRdb's version contains in-frame clones alone and is incomplete. The data show 300,000 to 400,000 clones, with about 61% seen just once and 6% to 6.5% held by the top ten. The sequence was collected from a human donor with chronic lymphocytic leukemia. The chain couples TRBV6-1 to TRBJ1-3; 7 positions agree with TRBD1. The source was PBMCs, collected after 36 months of ibrutinib treatment. CDR3 region: CASSLGQSSGNTIYF. In nucleotides, the CDR3 is TGTGCCAGCAGCTTGGGACAGTCCTCTGGAAACACCATATATTTT.